This TCR beta chain was observed in a study of cytomegalovirus exposure and HLA in healthy donors. Study-wide points: TCR beta sequences reportedly predicted most subjects' HLA-A and HLA-B alleles accurately. High specificity and sensitivity for cytomegalovirus status were reported for the classifier.

As for this clone: Its antigen remains unidentified.

V trimming: 6 bases; J trimming: 5 bases; junction bases outside the gene matches: 9. Germline V gives CDR1 SQVTM, CDR2 ANQGSEA. This CDR3 comprises 14 residues. This PCR relied on a set of 60 Vbeta primers and 13 Jbeta primers. Data came from immunoSEQ multiplex PCR; TCRdb stores just in-frame clones and leaves some out. The sample data list 150,000 to 200,000 clones. The chain joins TRBV29-1 to TRBJ1-1; 10 bases map to TRBD1. The sequenced sample was PBMCs. This clonotype was obtained from a woman aged 18-35 years in good health and CMV-seropositive. CDR3: CSVAPGTGETEAFF. CDR3 DNA sequence: TGCAGCGTAGCTCCCGGGACAGGGGAAACTGAAGCTTTCTTT.